Sequencing of this T cell receptor beta chain was carried out in a study of cytomegalovirus exposure and HLA in healthy donors. Study at large: Unique TCR beta sequences numbering about 100 million came from 190 million or so T cells in an earlier analysis. Study outcomes and limitations: Compared with the approximately 680-donor mean, an Asian-associated ancestry cluster reportedly had fewer N-insertions, according to a later analysis.

PCR used 60 Vbeta primers and 13 Jbeta primers. Profiling relied on immunoSEQ multiplex PCR, and the TCRdb table lists in-frame clones only, not all of them. Seen here are fewer than 250,000 clones, 82% observed once, and the top ten hold around 6%. CDR1 KGHSH and CDR2 LQKENI come from the germline V gene. V dropped 2 bases and J dropped 3 bases, with 8 bases sitting between them. This CDR3 has 14 residues. Worth noting for this clone: The antigen remains undetermined.

The V and J genes are TRBV18 and TRBJ1-5; D unclear. Specimen: PBMCs. The TCR originated in a man aged 35 to 55 in good health and CMV-seropositive. CDR3 sequence: CASSPNGANQPQHF. CDR3 coding DNA: TGTGCCAGCTCACCAAACGGAGCCAATCAGCCCCAGCATTTT.